One T cell receptor (beta chain) is described in this entry. Its antigen remains unknown. Clones were read by immunoSEQ multiplex PCR, and TCRdb kept only the in-frame ones, dropping some. The sample shows 100,000 to 150,000 clones, about four fifths of them seen only once. This specimen belongs to a study of radiation and T cells in renal cell carcinoma. Germline values: CDR1 MNHEY, CDR2 SMNVEV (reference sequence). Germline trimming cut 6 bases from V and 2 bases from J; bases unmatched to any gene: 2. This CDR3 spans 13 amino acids. Time point described: blood 2 weeks post-SBRT. The treatment: 15 Gy SBRT to primary tumor, nephrectomy 4 weeks later. Study results and caveats: No pretreatment tumor biopsies were available for baseline clonotypes. From baseline, blood top tumor clonotypes peaked at 2 weeks post-radiation.

This clonotype was obtained from a man aged 50-59 years with renal cell carcinoma. J is TRBJ2-7 and V is TRBV27; 9 positions match TRBD1. The input for sequencing was blood, taken from a patient whose treatment included radiotherapy and nephrectomy. As DNA, the CDR3 is TGTGCCAGCAGCGGGACAGGGACCTACGAGCAGTACTTC. Translating it yields CASSGTGTYEQYF.